The clone carrying this T cell receptor (beta chain) was detected a few times. Its target is not known. Treatment given: approximately 9-day PBMC culture with coronavirus spike peptide pools or control peptides (ViraFEST assay). Per germline, CDR1 SGHRS and CDR2 YFSETQ. CDR3 size: 15 residues. Losses at the gene ends were 4 bases for V and 4 bases for J; bases not matched to a gene: 6. The Oncomine TCR Beta short-read assay sequenced DNA from cultured CD4+ T cells. TCRdb analysed the PCR reads with MiXCR anew, one entry per CDR3 protein. The table records under 20,000 distinct CDR3 sequences, around 45% of them present only once. This specimen comes from a study of vaccination and CD4 T cells after COVID-19.

Source: CD4+ T cells from blood, cultured in vitro, taken after SARS-CoV-2 vaccination. This TCR came from a human donor who had recovered from COVID-19. The chain links TRBV5-1 to TRBJ2-5, with 11 bases matching TRBD2. CDR3 nucleotides: TGCGCCAGCAGCACCGAAGGACTAGCGGGAGAGACCCAGTACTTC. Translation: CASSTEGLAGETQYF.